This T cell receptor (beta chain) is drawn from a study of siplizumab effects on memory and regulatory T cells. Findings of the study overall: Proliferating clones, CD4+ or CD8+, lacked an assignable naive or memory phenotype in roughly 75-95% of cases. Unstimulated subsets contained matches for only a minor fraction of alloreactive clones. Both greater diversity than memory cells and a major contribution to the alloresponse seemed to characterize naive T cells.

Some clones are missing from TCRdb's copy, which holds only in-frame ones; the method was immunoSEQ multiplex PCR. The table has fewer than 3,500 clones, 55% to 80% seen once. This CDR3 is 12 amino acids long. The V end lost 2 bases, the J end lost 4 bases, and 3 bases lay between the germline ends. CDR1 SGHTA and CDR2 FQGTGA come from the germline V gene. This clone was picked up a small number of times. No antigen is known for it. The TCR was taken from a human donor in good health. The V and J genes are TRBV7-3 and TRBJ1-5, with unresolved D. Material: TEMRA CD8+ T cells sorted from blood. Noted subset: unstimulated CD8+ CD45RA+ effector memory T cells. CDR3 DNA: TGTGCCAGCAGCTTATTGAATCAGCCCCAGCATTTT. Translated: CASSLLNQPQHF.